Presented here are 27 T cell receptor beta chains from one specimen sequenced in a study of CD8 T cells in ankylosing spondylitis. From the 5' RACE reads, TCRdb called clonotypes with MiXCR, one entry per CDR3 protein. Among 69,000 or so distinct CDR3 sequences, about 5.7% were seen once, and the ten largest hold 2.2%. Specimen: blood, either unsorted or a sorted T cell fraction (not recorded which). These receptors were collected from a male donor with ankylosing spondylitis or in good health (not recorded which).

This clonotype was recorded many times. The chain is built from TRBV7-6 and TRBJ2-3; no definite D call. V was pared by 5 bases and J by 0 bases, with 12 bases between. The CDR3 has 15 residues. In germline, CDR1 is SGHVS, CDR2 FNYEAQ. The CDR3 DNA follows: TGTGCCAGCAGCCTATGGACGGAGAGCACAGATACGCAGTATTTT. Its protein is CASSLWTESTDTQYF.

The chain employs TRBV28 and TRBJ1-2, with D maybe TRBD1 (6 bases). CDR1 and CDR2 from the germline V gene are MDHEN and SYDVKM. Trimming removed 2 bases from V and 4 bases from J, with 11 bases in between. The CDR3 is made up of 14 amino acids. The CDR3 DNA is TGTGCCAGCAGTTTACAAGTAGGGGGCTATGGCTACACCTTC. Translation gives CASSLQVGGYGYTF.

The sample holds many counts of this clonotype. The V and J genes are TRBV6-6 and TRBJ2-6, with D unclear. CDR1 is MNHNY, CDR2 SVGAGI, per germline (reference sequence). This CDR3 is 13 amino acids long. The V gene lost 6 bases and the J gene lost 4 bases, with 7 bases spanning the gap. CDR3 coding DNA: TGTGCCAGCAGGATACACGGGGCCAACGTCCTGACTTTC. This gives the protein CASRIHGANVLTF.

This clonotype was found a few times. At one of its ends the junction is not consistent with the germline gene, which may arise from a read error. V is TRBV5-4 and J is TRBJ1-1; D gene ambiguous. The CDR3 is 12 amino acids. Germline V gene data show CDR1 as SGHNT and CDR2 as YYREEE (reference sequence). This CDR3 reads CASSYGPLSWHF. The CDR3 DNA is TGTGCCAGCAGCTACGGGCCGCTCTCCTGGCACTTT.

In this sample, this clonotype turned up many times. This rearrangement joins TRBV5-6 to TRBJ2-7, with 8 bases identical to TRBD1. J was trimmed by 2 bases and V by 4 bases; bases with no gene match: 8. Looked up from germline, CDR1 is SGHDT and CDR2 is YYEEEE. The CDR3 length is 15 residues. The DNA for the CDR3 is TGTGCCAGCAGCGACGACCGGGACAGGACCTACGAGCAGTACTTC. Translated: CASSDDRDRTYEQYF.

This clonotype was seen at least ten times. This rearrangement joins TRBV7-3 to TRBJ2-2; TRBD1 matches at 8 bases. CDR1 SGHTA and CDR2 FQGTGA come from the germline V gene. The V gene end was trimmed by 5 bases and the J gene end by 6 bases; junction bases not matched to a gene: 5. The CDR3 is 14 amino acids. CDR3 in amino acids: CASSVDRGSGELFF. The CDR3 nucleotides read TGTGCCAGCAGCGTCGACAGGGGATCCGGGGAGCTGTTTTTT.

The table lists this clonotype with a count of one. This may come from a read error, since a much larger clone is one base off. The V and J genes are TRBV5-4 and TRBJ1-2; D call uncertain. In germline, CDR1 is SGHNT, CDR2 YYREEE (reference sequence). The CDR3 has 14 residues. This chain's CDR3 is CTSSMTGPTYGYTF. As DNA, the CDR3 is TGTACCAGCAGCATGACCGGGCCAACATATGGCTACACCTTC.

This clonotype occurred many times. The chain employs TRBV12-3 or TRBV12-4 and TRBJ2-7; 7 bases match TRBD1. CDR3 length: 14 amino acids. The ends lost 6 bases at V and 0 bases at J; junction bases unmatched: 5. The chain's CDR3 is CASRKGAGSYEQYF. CDR3 sequence (DNA): TGTGCCAGCAGGAAGGGGGCTGGCTCCTACGAGCAGTACTTC.

In this sample, this clonotype turned up many times. V usage is TRBV29-1 and J usage is TRBJ2-1; 7 bases agree with TRBD2. Germline assignment: CDR1 SQVTM and CDR2 ANQGSEA. The CDR3 contains 14 residues. J lost 5 bases, V lost 6 bases, and 10 bases had no gene match. The CDR3 reads CSVGKLLADNEQFF. The CDR3 DNA is TGCAGCGTGGGAAAGCTGCTAGCGGACAATGAGCAGTTCTTC.

This chain uses TRBV20-1 with TRBJ2-7, with D tentatively TRBD1 (6 bases). The germline V gene has CDR1 DFQATT and CDR2 SNEGSKA (reference sequence). The CDR3 totals 19 residues. The DNA for the CDR3 is TGCTGCTTCAGGGGCCACTCTCCGGGCCTGGTGCTCTTAACCTACGAGCAGTACTTC. The encoded protein is CCFRGHSPGLVLLTYEQYF.

This clonotype was detected many times. This rearrangement joins TRBV14 to TRBJ2-7; TRBD1 agrees at 9 bases. The ends lost 3 bases at V and 3 bases at J; junction bases unmatched: 6. The CDR3 runs 15 residues. Germline V CDR1 and CDR2: SGHDN, FVKESK. The CDR3 region is CASSQNPGQGYEQYF. CDR3 bases: TGTGCCAGCAGCCAGAACCCGGGACAGGGCTACGAGCAGTACTTC.

This clonotype was seen more than once but under ten times. The gene calls are TRBV9 and TRBJ1-6; D unresolved. This CDR3 region has 13 residues. From germline, CDR1 is SGDLS and CDR2 YYNGEE. V shed 3 bases and J shed 2 bases, with 3 bases lying between them. The CDR3 loop is CASSGTYNSPLHF. The CDR3 DNA reads TGTGCCAGCAGCGGGACCTATAATTCACCCCTCCACTTT.

This clonotype was recorded at least ten times. The chain is built from TRBV5-1 and TRBJ1-4; maybe TRBD1 (5 bases). Trimming took off 1 base at V and 8 bases at J, with 18 bases between the two ends. The germline V gene has CDR1 SGHRS and CDR2 YFSETQ. This CDR3 contains 16 residues. The CDR3 region has the DNA TGCGCCAGCAGCTTGTGGGGTTCAACCGAGGGGGAAAAACTGTTTTTT. This codes for CASSLWGSTEGEKLFF.

This clonotype occurred many times. The genes are TRBV5-1 and TRBJ2-1, with D tentatively TRBD2 (7 bases). Trimming shortened V by 5 bases and J by 6 bases, and 18 bases separated the two germline ends. The CDR3 contains 15 residues. The germline gives CDR1 SGHRS, CDR2 YFSETQ. The DNA for the CDR3 is TGCGCCAGCAGAGACCTGAGGGGGGGGGCCAATGAGCAGTTCTTC. It encodes CASRDLRGGANEQFF.

By share of the sample, this clonotype is medium-sized (0.01 to 0.1%). The V call is TRBV28, the J call TRBJ2-7, with D possibly TRBD1 on 5 matching bases. CDR1 is MDHEN and CDR2 is SYDVKM in the germline V gene. V was trimmed by 1 base and J by 3 bases, leaving 7 bases between them. The CDR3 loop spans 13 amino acids. This CDR3 reads CASSLFQGYEQYF. DNA of the CDR3: TGTGCCAGCAGTTTATTCCAGGGCTACGAGCAGTACTTC.

This clonotype was seen many times. The V and J genes are TRBV12-3 or TRBV12-4 and TRBJ1-1; 10 nucleotides align to TRBD1. With 5 bases clipped from V and 1 base from J, the junction kept 7 bases outside the gene matches. The CDR3 extends over 16 amino acids. DNA for the CDR3: TGTGCCAGCAGTCCTGGACAGGGGGGGAGGAACACTGAAGCTTTCTTT. Translated: CASSPGQGGRNTEAFF.

This clonotype was detected many times. V is TRBV6-1 and J is TRBJ1-2; D is unresolved. The CDR3 sequence is 13 residues long. The germline gives CDR1 MNHNS, CDR2 SASEGT. Trimming removed 6 bases from V and 6 bases from J, with 14 bases in between. The CDR3 nucleotides are TGTGCCAGCAGGGAGCGGGGAAGAAATGGCTACACCTTC. It codes for CASRERGRNGYTF.

Many counts were recorded for this clonotype. Here the CDR3 reads CASSYSGQPNSPLHF. The CDR3 DNA follows: TGTGCCAGCAGTTACTCGGGACAGCCGAATTCACCCCTCCACTTT. The V gene is TRBV6-5, the J gene TRBJ1-6; 7 nucleotides line up with TRBD1. Germline loops: CDR1 MNHEY, CDR2 SVGAGI. This CDR3 is 15 amino acids long. V shed 0 bases and J 7 bases; nucleotides not matched to a gene: 3.

Points on this clonotype: A much larger clone lies a single base off, so this may be a read error. CDR3 loop: CASTLAMGIQYF. The CDR3 DNA sequence: TGTGCCAGCACCCTAGCCATGGGCATTCAGTACTTC. This sequence joins TRBV6-2 or TRBV6-3 and TRBJ2-4; the D gene is possibly TRBD2 (5 bases). Trimming took off 7 bases at V and 9 bases at J, with 13 bases between the two ends. The CDR3 sequence is 12 residues long. CDR1 MNHEY and CDR2 SVGEGT come from the germline V gene.

For this clonotype: This may be a read error, as it is one base from a much larger clone. The J gene is TRBJ2-2, the V gene TRBV12-3 or TRBV12-4; tentatively, D is TRBD2 (5 bases). The CDR3 has 13 residues. Here the CDR3 reads CAGSLRDDGELFF. CDR3 DNA: TGTGCCGGCAGTCTCCGGGATGACGGGGAGCTGTTTTTT.

This clonotype occurred many times. J is TRBJ2-7 and V is TRBV10-2; D may correspond to TRBD1 or TRBD2 (5 bases each). Trimming took off 0 bases at V and 9 bases at J, with 12 bases between the two ends. The CDR3 is 13 residues long. Germline-derived CDR1 and CDR2 are WSHSY and SAAADI. CDR3 nucleotides: TGCGCCAGCAGTGAGTCTTCCAGGGCGGGGCAGTACTTC. It codes for CASSESSRAGQYF.

This clonotype was observed many times. The rearrangement links TRBV5-1 to TRBJ2-7; 10 bases are shared with TRBD1. The CDR3 has 14 amino acids. The junction had 6 bases not matched to a gene; V was cut back by 4 bases and J by 5 bases. CDR1 is SGHRS, CDR2 YFSETQ, per germline. The CDR3 protein is CASSPDRGRNEQYF. The CDR3, as DNA: TGCGCCAGCAGCCCCGACAGGGGGCGAAACGAGCAGTACTTC.

The rearrangement uses TRBV14 and TRBJ2-5, with TRBD2 as a possible D gene (6 bases). This CDR3 is built from 15 residues. V dropped 3 bases and J dropped 5 bases, with 16 bases sitting between them. Germline loops: CDR1 SGHDN, CDR2 FVKESK. CDR3 amino acids: CASSQGGRFRETQYF. The CDR3 DNA reads TGTGCCAGCAGCCAGGGGGGACGTTTCCGGGAGACCCAGTACTTC.

This clonotype was counted at least ten times. The genes are TRBV20-1 and TRBJ2-3; D ambiguous. The CDR3 runs to 13 residues. V was shortened by 6 bases and J by 3 bases, with 13 bases between the two germline ends. Germline V gene sequence: CDR1 DFQATT, CDR2 SNEGSKA (reference sequence). The CDR3 bases are TGCAGTGCGTTCGGTAGGGCTACAGATACGCAGTATTTT. Translated: CSAFGRATDTQYF.

This clonotype was found many times. The rearrangement uses TRBV29-1 and TRBJ2-3; D gene ambiguous. Per germline, CDR1 SQVTM and CDR2 ANQGSEA. The V gene lost 4 bases and the J gene lost 2 bases, with 10 bases spanning the gap. The CDR3 length is 13 residues. CDR3 DNA: TGCAGCGTTGTGGTAGGGCTCACAGATACGCAGTATTTT. Protein product: CSVVVGLTDTQYF.

This clonotype was counted at least ten times. This rearrangement joins TRBV5-1 to TRBJ1-5, with D unclear. The V gene lost 0 bases and the J gene lost 3 bases, with 10 bases spanning the gap. The CDR3 sequence is 15 residues long. Germline V gives CDR1 SGHRS, CDR2 YFSETQ. The CDR3 protein is CASSLGGLVNQPQHF. The CDR3 region has the DNA TGCGCCAGCAGCTTGGGAGGGTTGGTCAATCAGCCCCAGCATTTT.

Ten or more counts support this clonotype. The chain employs TRBV13 and TRBJ2-5; 11 bases align to TRBD2. The CDR3 totals 17 residues. In germline, CDR1 is PRHDT, CDR2 FYEKMQ (reference sequence). V shed 5 bases, J shed 0 bases, and the junction held 8 bases outside the gene matches. The CDR3 protein is CASSGRTSGLYQETQYF. The CDR3 nucleotides are TGTGCCAGCAGCGGGAGGACTAGCGGGTTGTACCAAGAGACCCAGTACTTC.